This T cell receptor (beta chain) was retrieved from a study of T cell responses to AZD1222 COVID-19 vaccine. Study in general: Second-dose groups at about 4 or about 12 weeks were pooled.

Sequencing was performed with immunoSEQ multiplex PCR; in TCRdb, only in-frame clones are kept and a portion is missing. The sample lists 120,000 or so clones, about nine tenths seen once, with around 7.7% in the top ten. This clone was counted a single time. The antigen is unknown. Findings and caveats of the study: Just 5 or 6 AZD1222 recipients tested seropositive at baseline.

The sample in question was peripheral blood, obtained on day 0 of AZD1222 vaccination. The receptor comes from an adult in good health.

The CDR3 spells CASSYTDRAVGYTF. CDR3 coding DNA: TGTGCCAGCAGTTACACCGACAGGGCGGTTGGCTACACCTTC. The chain carries TRBV6-5 and TRBJ1-2, with 7 bases identical to TRBD1. Trimming removed 2 bases from V and 7 bases from J; junction bases left unmatched: 7. The CDR3 contains 14 residues. Germline V lookup: CDR1 MNHEY, CDR2 SVGAGI.